This TCR beta chain was captured in a study of cytomegalovirus exposure and HLA in healthy donors. The study ran its PCR with 60 Vbeta and 13 Jbeta primers. Only in-frame clones appear in the TCRdb table, and some are missing; sequencing was by immunoSEQ multiplex PCR. The sample yields some 170,000 clones, around 75% seen once. This CDR3 comprises 15 residues. CDR1 and CDR2 (germline): SGHTA, FQGNSA. Trimming cost V 3 bases and J 5 bases; bases outside gene matches: 3. Study observations and caveats: CMV serostatus was the sole immune exposure data available. The study assumed roughly uniform donor sequencing depth for presence/absence analyses. For most TCR sequences rarity was the rule, although some public TCRs occurred in many donors.

This clone was seen a handful of times. Its antigen is unidentified. Among the donors, all were healthy bone marrow donors. This TCR came from a man younger than 35 in good health and CMV-seropositive. The chain uses TRBV7-2 and TRBJ2-2; TRBD2 aligns across 10 bases. Sample: PBMCs. The DNA for the CDR3 is TGTGCCAGCAGCTTCTCTAGCGGGGGAACCGGGGAGCTGTTTTTT. Amino acids: CASSFSSGGTGELFF.